This record looks at one T cell receptor beta chain sequence and its context. Its antigen is not identified. This entry comes from a study of T-cell memory formation after mild COVID-19. Regarding the study as a whole: Mainly in CM and EM were contracting CD4+ clones; CD8+ were in EMRA. A second wave expanding day 15 to 37 was CD4+-biased; contracting clones were balanced.

TCRdb ran MiXCR on the 5' RACE reads and lists one entry per CDR3 protein. This table holds roughly 600,000 distinct CDR3 sequences, more than 15% found once. V lost 1 base, J lost 5 bases, and 4 bases stayed unmatched. The CDR3 is made up of 15 amino acids. The sequence came from an adult woman who had mild COVID-19 (a few samples of this study predate the infection). Cell type and time point are not known. Sequences were obtained from PBMCs or a T cell subset sorted from them (not recorded which). The chain recombines TRBV12-3 or TRBV12-4 with TRBJ2-7, with 11 bases lining up with TRBD1. The CDR3 DNA is TGTGCCAGCAGTTTAGGTGGGACAGGGGGGCACGAGCAGTACTTC. This codes for CASSLGGTGGHEQYF.